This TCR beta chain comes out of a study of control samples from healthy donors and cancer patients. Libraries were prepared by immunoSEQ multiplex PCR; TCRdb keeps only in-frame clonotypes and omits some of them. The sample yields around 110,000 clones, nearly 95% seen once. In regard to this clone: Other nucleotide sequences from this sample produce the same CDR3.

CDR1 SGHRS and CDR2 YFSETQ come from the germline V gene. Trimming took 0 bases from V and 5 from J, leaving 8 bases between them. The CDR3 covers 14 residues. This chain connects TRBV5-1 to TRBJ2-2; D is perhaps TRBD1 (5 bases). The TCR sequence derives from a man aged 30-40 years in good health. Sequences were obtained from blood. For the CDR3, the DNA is TGCGCCAGCAGCTTGGTCCCAGGGACCGGGGAGCTGTTTTTT. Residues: CASSLVPGTGELFF.